This TCR beta chain was obtained from a study of cytotoxic CD8 clonotypes in ibrutinib-treated CLL. In the study overall: For this cohort, patients were about a dozen relapsed/refractory and some 15 treatment-naive, while about 17 were IGHV unmutated.

This CDR3 has 11 residues. The V and J ends lost 8 bases and 9 bases respectively, with 11 bases between them. Germline V gives CDR1 SNHLY, CDR2 FYNNEI. Depths of 1 in 200,000 to 1 in 1 million T cells were the sequencing target. This table comes from immunoSEQ multiplex PCR, and its TCRdb copy is limited to in-frame clones, with some not included. The sample has 200,000 to 250,000 clones; 75% to 80% are singletons. This chain connects TRBV2 to TRBJ1-5; D is perhaps TRBD1 (5 bases). The sequencing used PBMCs, collected after 12 months of ibrutinib treatment. The sequence derives from a human donor with chronic lymphocytic leukemia. CDR3 amino acids: CASGGRGPQHF. For the CDR3, the DNA is TGTGCCAGCGGGGGACGGGGGCCCCAGCATTTT.